The 15 T cell receptor beta chains below come from one sample, sequenced in a study of T cell responses to AZD1222 COVID-19 vaccine. The repertoire was sequenced with immunoSEQ multiplex PCR; TCRdb's copy has only in-frame clones and lacks some. The table shows about 120,000 clones, with 80% to 90% occurring only once. This material consisted of peripheral blood, taken 28 days after the second AZD1222 dose. These receptors were collected from an adult who received the AZD1222 COVID-19 vaccine.

This chain uses TRBV9 with TRBJ2-3; no clear D. This CDR3 spans 15 amino acids. The V gene's germline CDR1 is SGDLS and CDR2 YYNGEE. Trimming pared 0 bases from V and 7 bases from J, leaving 15 bases between. CDR3 in amino acids: CASSVATAGDYTQYF. In DNA form, the CDR3 reads TGTGCCAGCAGCGTAGCTACCGCCGGTGACTATACGCAGTATTTT.

J is TRBJ2-7 and V is TRBV3-1 (or the pseudogene TRBV3-2), with 8 bases lining up with TRBD2. The CDR3 length is 15 residues. J was trimmed by 6 bases and V by 1 base; bases with no gene match: 8. Germline V lookup: CDR1 LGHDT, CDR2 YNNKEL (reference sequence). CDR3 sequence (DNA): TGTGCCAGCAGCCAAGGGCGGGGGGCGACCGCCGAGCAGTACTTC. Protein sequence: CASSQGRGATAEQYF.

This chain connects TRBV10-3 to TRBJ2-1; no clear D gene. This CDR3 contains 11 residues. The V end lost 5 bases, the J end lost 5 bases, and 4 bases lay between the germline ends. Germline-derived CDR1 and CDR2 are ENHRY and SYGVKD. CDR3 DNA: TGTGCCATCAGTCGGAACAATGAGCAGTTCTTC. Protein: CAISRNNEQFF.

This chain links TRBV19 with TRBJ1-3, with D unclear. The CDR3 is 14 amino acids. Germline lookup yields CDR1 LNHDA and CDR2 SQIVND (reference sequence). Deletions cut 11 bases from V and 0 bases from J, with 14 bases between. The CDR3 bases are TGTGCCGTACTTAACCGGGACTCTGGAAACACCATATATTTT. This codes for CAVLNRDSGNTIYF. The full variable domain, in which reference TRBV19 and TRBJ1-3 provide the parts outside the CDR3, is DGGITQSPKYLFRKEGQNVTLSCEQNLNHDAMYWYRQDPGQGLRLIYYSQIVNDFQKGDIAEGYSVSREKKESFPLTVTSAQKNPTAFYLCAVLNRDSGNTIYFGEGSWLTVV.

The chain uses TRBV28 and TRBJ2-7, with 11 bases that match TRBD1. Germline CDR1 reads MDHEN; CDR2 reads SYDVKM. With V trimmed by 8 bases and J by 6 bases, 6 bases remained unmatched. The CDR3 runs to 13 residues. CDR3 coding DNA: TGTGCCAGCGTCGGGACAGGGGGAGGCGAGCAGTACTTC. Protein sequence: CASVGTGGGEQYF. Complete variable domain (other parts from reference TRBV28 and TRBJ2-7): DVKVTQSSRYLVKRTGEKVFLECVQDMDHENMFWYRQDPGLGLRLIYFSYDVKMKEKGDIPEGYSVSREKKERFSLILESASTNQTSMYLCASVGTGGGEQYFGPGTRLTVT.

This clone occurred a few times. The chain has TRBV3-1 (or the pseudogene TRBV3-2) and TRBJ1-3, with 10 bases aligning to TRBD1. The CDR3 length is 14 residues. The junction had 8 bases not matched to a gene; V was cut back by 5 bases and J by 10 bases. Per germline, CDR1 LGHDT and CDR2 YNNKEL (reference sequence). CDR3 in DNA: TGTGCCAGCAGCTCCCGGGACAGGGGTGAGACCATATATTTT. It yields the protein CASSSRDRGETIYF.

The gene calls are TRBV5-4 and TRBJ1-1; D ambiguous. CDR1 and CDR2 from the germline V gene are SGHNT and YYREEE (reference sequence). The germline V and J ends were trimmed by 1 base and 1 base, with 11 bases remaining between them. CDR3 length: 15 amino acids. The DNA of the CDR3 is TGTGCCAGCAGCTTGTACGGCAGCCCGAACACTGAAGCTTTCTTT. It is translated as CASSLYGSPNTEAFF.

The rearrangement uses TRBV12-5 and TRBJ2-3; 8 nucleotides align to TRBD2. After removal of 0 bases from V and 2 bases from J, the junction contained 7 bases not matched to a gene. CDR3 length: 17 residues. Per the germline V gene, CDR1 is LGHNT and CDR2 is FRNRAP. CDR3 DNA: TGTGCTAGTGGTTTGGTTCTATCGGGGGGGGTCACAGATACGCAGTATTTT. It specifies CASGLVLSGGVTDTQYF. Supplemented by reference TRBV12-5 and TRBJ2-3, the full variable domain reads DARVTQTPRHKVTEMGQEVTMRCQPILGHNTVFWYRQTMMQGLELLAYFRNRAPLDDSGMPKDRFSAEMPDATLATLKIQPSEPRDSAVYFCASGLVLSGGVTDTQYFGPGTRLTVL.

This clone has just a few counts. The chain employs TRBV28 and TRBJ1-2; D is undetermined. The germline CDR1 and CDR2 sequences are MDHEN and SYDVKM. This CDR3 has 11 amino acids. V was cut by 11 bases and J by 0 bases, with 7 bases left in between. The CDR3 sequence is CALGANYGYTF. The CDR3 nucleotides read TGTGCCCTCGGGGCTAACTATGGCTACACCTTC.

This clone came up once. CDR3 DNA sequence: TGCGCCAGCAGCCAAGACCTGGCCTCGGGATCTTACTACGAGCAGTACTTC. Its translation is CASSQDLASGSYYEQYF. The gene calls are TRBV4-3 and TRBJ2-7, with D perhaps matching TRBD2 (5 bases). The CDR3 runs 17 residues. V was trimmed by 0 bases and J by 3 bases, leaving 18 bases between them. Germline values: CDR1 LGHNA, CDR2 YSLEER.

The chain couples TRBV11-2 to TRBJ1-2, with D unclear. Germline loops: CDR1 SGHAT, CDR2 FQNNGV. This CDR3 is 17 amino acids long. V lost 8 bases and J 2 bases, leaving 24 bases between the germline ends. Written as DNA, the CDR3 is TGTGCCAGCCGCCACACCATCTCTGGGCTGGGGAACTATGGCTACACCTTC. The encoded protein is CASRHTISGLGNYGYTF.

This clone was detected once. The CDR3 protein is CASSPPTGTNYGQTQYF. In DNA, the CDR3 is TGTGCCAGCTCACCACCCACCGGGACCAATTATGGCCAGACCCAGTACTTC. The chain recombines TRBV18 with TRBJ2-5, with D perhaps given as TRBD1 or TRBD2 (5 bases each). CDR3 size: 17 residues. Between the trimmed V and J ends, which lost 0 bases and 6 bases, there was a span of 20 bases. Germline assignment: CDR1 KGHSH and CDR2 LQKENI.

This chain uses TRBV28 with TRBJ2-1; D may be TRBD2 (6 bases). The CDR3 runs 16 residues. CDR1 MDHEN and CDR2 SYDVKM come from the germline V gene. Trimming pared 1 base from V and 5 bases from J, leaving 15 bases between. The CDR3 region is CASSLSGRGSNNEQFF. Written as DNA, the CDR3 is TGTGCCAGCAGTTTATCGGGTCGGGGGAGCAACAATGAGCAGTTCTTC.

The chain carries TRBV5-1 and TRBJ2-5; a weak D match, TRBD1 (6 bases). The CDR3 is 16 residues long. V lost 4 bases and J lost 2, with 18 bases in between. Germline values: CDR1 SGHRS, CDR2 YFSETQ. This chain's CDR3 is CASSKTPGHSQETQYF. CDR3 DNA sequence: TGCGCCAGCAGCAAAACCCCGGGACACAGTCAAGAGACCCAGTACTTC.

The rearrangement uses TRBV27 and TRBJ2-2; unclear D gene. The V and J ends lost 5 bases and 6 bases respectively, with 19 bases between them. Germline V gives CDR1 MNHEY, CDR2 SMNVEV (reference sequence). The CDR3 loop spans 16 amino acids. The CDR3 loop is CASSPILSDGPGELFF. DNA of the CDR3: TGTGCCAGCAGTCCAATCCTCTCCGACGGCCCCGGGGAGCTGTTTTTT.